Sequencing of this TCR beta chain was carried out in a study of cytomegalovirus exposure and HLA in healthy donors. This CDR3 is 16 amino acids long. Per germline, CDR1 SQVTM and CDR2 ANQGSEA. Trimming cost V 4 bases and J 0 bases, with 18 bases left between them. Study outcomes and limitations: Common viral pathogens seemed, in a later analysis, to connect with several of the most significant clusters.

PCR employed 60 Vbeta and 13 Jbeta primers. Generated by immunoSEQ multiplex PCR, the TCRdb table keeps only in-frame clones and is missing some. This table holds 160,000 or so clones, roughly 76% found once. With regard to this clone: The antigen is not known.

Sequencing was carried out using PBMCs. The chain employs TRBV29-1 and TRBJ1-2; no clear D gene. The receptor's source is a woman aged 18-29 years in good health and CMV-seropositive. The CDR3 DNA reads TGCAGCGTTGGCCAGTCCTTTGGAGGACCTAACTATGGCTACACCTTC. Protein: CSVGQSFGGPNYGYTF.